The 16 T cell receptor beta chains given below trace back to one sample, sequenced in a study of shared clonotypes between healthy human individuals. Method: immunoSEQ multiplex PCR; TCRdb's copy keeps in-frame clones and lacks some. This sample yields some 2,000,000 clones, of which roughly 94% are seen a single time; around 0.13% belongs to the top ten. The source material was naive CD4+ T cells sorted from blood. Documented subset: CD45RA+ positively selected. Source of these receptors: a man younger than 35 in good health.

The chain joins TRBV30 to TRBJ1-2; 8 bases match TRBD1. Trimming at V came to 2 bases and at J to 4 bases, leaving 6 bases not matched to a gene. Germline V lookup: CDR1 GTSNPN, CDR2 SVGIG (reference sequence). The CDR3 loop spans 14 amino acids. DNA of the CDR3: TGTGCCTGGAGTCCAGGGGGCAGGCTCTATGGCTACACCTTC. Translating it yields CAWSPGGRLYGYTF.

The V call is TRBV5-1, the J call TRBJ2-2; tentatively, D is TRBD2 (6 bases). The CDR3 spans 15 residues. V was shortened by 3 bases and J by 1 base, with 10 bases between the two germline ends. CDR1 SGHRS and CDR2 YFSETQ come from the germline V gene. The DNA for the CDR3 is TGCGCCAGCAGCTCCAGGAGGGTGAACACCGGGGAGCTGTTTTTT. Its protein product is CASSSRRVNTGELFF.

As for this clone: The same CDR3 is also encoded by other DNA sequences in this sample. The V call is TRBV2, the J call TRBJ2-7; D gene unclear. The V and J ends lost 4 bases and 7 bases respectively, with 8 bases between them. The germline V gene has CDR1 SNHLY and CDR2 FYNNEI. CDR3 length equals 11 residues. CDR3: CASSVVGEQYF. CDR3 DNA sequence: TGTGCCAGCAGTGTTGTAGGGGAGCAGTACTTC.

This sequence joins TRBV6-1 and TRBJ1-1; perhaps TRBD1 as D (6 bases). The V and J ends lost 6 bases and 3 bases respectively, with 11 bases between them. In germline, CDR1 is MNHNS, CDR2 SASEGT. This CDR3 has 13 amino acids. The CDR3 protein is CASRRRTDTEAFF. The CDR3 DNA reads TGTGCCAGCAGACGCCGGACAGACACTGAAGCTTTCTTT.

This clone has only one observation. The V call is TRBV5-1, the J call TRBJ2-7; 10 bases align to TRBD1. The CDR3 sequence is 15 residues long. Germline CDR1 and CDR2: SGHRS and YFSETQ. V was clipped by 4 bases and J by 5 bases; unmatched bases: 9. The CDR3 DNA follows: TGCGCCAGCAGCCAGAGGGACAGGGGTAGGAACGAGCAGTACTTC. It encodes CASSQRDRGRNEQYF.

The chain recombines TRBV6-4 with TRBJ2-3, with no clear D. Trimming removed 6 bases from V and 6 bases from J, with 13 bases in between. CDR1 MRHNA and CDR2 SNTAGT come from the germline V gene. This CDR3 contains 13 residues. The CDR3: CASSSHRLDTQYF. The CDR3 DNA reads as TGTGCCAGCAGCTCACATAGGCTGGATACGCAGTATTTT.

The J gene is TRBJ2-5, the V gene TRBV4-1, with 12 bases fitting TRBD2. Per germline, CDR1 MGHRA and CDR2 YSYEKL. V shed 6 bases and J 2 bases; nucleotides not matched to a gene: 7. The CDR3 is made up of 16 amino acids. Here the CDR3 DNA reads TGCGCCAGCAGTACGACTAGCGGGGGAGCTCAAGAGACCCAGTACTTC. This codes for CASSTTSGGAQETQYF.

With respect to this clone: With a much larger clone just one base away, this may be a read error. Other DNA sequences in the same sample also yield this CDR3. The CDR3, as DNA: TGTGCCAGCTCACCAGGGTACGAGCAGTACTTC. Protein sequence: CASSPGYEQYF. This chain uses TRBV28 with TRBJ2-7, with TRBD1 as a possible D gene (5 bases). The CDR3 sequence is 11 residues long. CDR1 and CDR2 from the germline V gene are MDHEN and SYDVKM. The V gene lost 8 bases and the J gene lost 4 bases, with 9 bases spanning the gap.

The J gene is TRBJ1-1, the V gene TRBV6-5, with D perhaps matching TRBD1 (6 bases). Germline V gene lookup returns CDR1 MNHEY and CDR2 SVGAGI. Deletions cut 7 bases from V and 4 bases from J, with 13 bases between. The CDR3 contains 13 residues. In nucleotides, the CDR3 is TGTGCCAGCACCGACCCACAGGGCACTGAAGCTTTCTTT. It is translated as CASTDPQGTEAFF.

This chain joins TRBV18 and TRBJ1-1, with TRBD1 as a possible D gene (5 bases). CDR3 size: 13 residues. CDR1 and CDR2 (germline): KGHSH, LQKENI. Between the trimmed V and J ends, which lost 6 bases and 4 bases, there was a span of 12 bases. CDR3 coding DNA: TGTGCCAGCTCCCTGAGCAGGGCCACTGAAGCTTTCTTT. Protein sequence: CASSLSRATEAFF.

The chain carries TRBV6-5 and TRBJ1-6; D gene ambiguous. V was pared by 9 bases and J by 1 base, with 7 bases between. The CDR3 is 13 residues long. Germline assignment: CDR1 MNHEY and CDR2 SVGAGI. The DNA of the CDR3 is TGTGCCAGTGCGGGGTCCTATAATTCACCCCTCCACTTT. Its translation is CASAGSYNSPLHF.

V usage is TRBV5-1 and J usage is TRBJ1-6; the D gene is possibly TRBD1 (6 bases). Between the trimmed V and J ends, which lost 5 bases and 4 bases, there was a span of 10 bases. Germline lookup yields CDR1 SGHRS and CDR2 YFSETQ. The CDR3 has 14 residues. The CDR3 bases are TGCGCCAGCAGACGACAGGAGTATAATTCACCCCTCCACTTT. As protein: CASRRQEYNSPLHF.

This clone has just a few counts. The chain carries TRBV7-9 and TRBJ1-2, with D possibly being TRBD1 (6 bases). The CDR3 loop spans 13 amino acids. Germline lookup yields CDR1 SEHNR and CDR2 FQNEAQ (reference sequence). Trimming removed 5 bases from V and 7 bases from J, with 14 bases in between. The chain's CDR3 is CASSPTGVGGYTF. The CDR3 DNA reads as TGTGCCAGCAGCCCGACAGGAGTAGGTGGCTACACCTTC.

The chain links TRBV7-2 to TRBJ2-7; 8 bases are shared with TRBD2. Trimming took 1 base from V and 3 from J; bases not matched to a gene: 5. This CDR3 has 15 amino acids. In germline, CDR1 is SGHTA, CDR2 FQGNSA. The CDR3 coding sequence is TGTGCCAGCAGCTTAGAAATCGGGGGGGTCTACGAGCAGTACTTC. Translating it yields CASSLEIGGVYEQYF. The entire variable domain, with the rest obtained from reference TRBV7-2 and TRBJ2-7, is as follows: GAGVSQSPSNKVTEKGKDVELRCDPISGHTALYWYRQSLGQGLEFLIYFQGNSAPDKSGLPSDRFSAERTGGSVSTLTIQRTQQEDSAVYLCASSLEIGGVYEQYFGPGTRLTVT.

The sample holds a few counts of this clone. Written as DNA, the CDR3 is TGCGCCAGCAGCCAAGCTGGGAGCAATCAGCCCCAGCATTTT. Translating it yields CASSQAGSNQPQHF. The chain recombines TRBV4-1 with TRBJ1-5, with unresolved D. V gave up 1 base and J gave up 1 base, with 5 bases separating them. Germline V lookup: CDR1 MGHRA, CDR2 YSYEKL. This CDR3 contains 14 residues.

The chain has TRBV7-9 and TRBJ2-7; 9 positions agree with TRBD1. Germline values: CDR1 SEHNR, CDR2 FQNEAQ (reference sequence). V dropped 4 bases and J dropped 9; count of bases not matched to a gene: 10. The CDR3 totals 14 residues. CDR3 residues: CASSSLRDRVGQYF. DNA of the CDR3: TGTGCCAGCAGCTCCCTCCGGGACAGGGTGGGGCAGTACTTC. Full variable domain (remainder filled in from reference TRBV7-9 and TRBJ2-7): DTGVSQNPRHKITKRGQNVTFRCDPISEHNRLYWYRQTLGQGPEFLTYFQNEAQLEKSRLLSDRFSAERPKGSFSTLEIQRTEQGDSAMYLCASSSLRDRVGQYFGPGTRLTVT.